This TCR beta chain appears in the sequencing data of a study of blood T cells in healthy people across ages. Germline lookup yields CDR1 MGHRA and CDR2 YSYEKL. The CDR3 runs to 15 residues. The second PCR ran about 6 to 11 cycles with a sample-barcoded 5' primer and J-beta primers. Every molecule of cDNA carried a tag from a template-switch adaptor with 12 random nucleotides. TCRdb re-called the 5' RACE reads with MiXCR, one entry per CDR3 protein. In the table there are 600,000 to 850,000 distinct CDR3 sequences, approximately 25% of which are singletons. This clonotype was recorded only once. Separately, the same data were catalogued under a study of T cells of mothers and their children.

V gene TRBV4-1 combines with J gene TRBJ2-5; 9 bases match TRBD2. The J call is doubtful: the DNA matches TRBJ2-1 better. The sequenced material came from blood. The receptor was derived from a boy aged 5-17 years in good health. The CDR3 DNA reads TGCGCCAGCAGCCAAGGACTAGCGGCCAACAATGAGCAGTTCTTC. Amino acids: CASSQGLAANNEQFF.